The 3 T cell receptor beta chains reported below all come from one sample, sequenced in a study of cytomegalovirus exposure and HLA in healthy donors. TCRdb's table, derived via immunoSEQ multiplex PCR, lists solely in-frame clones and lacks some. The sample holds about 250,000 clones, 87% seen once. Sequenced input: PBMCs. The receptors were gathered from a man in his late teens or twenties in good health and CMV-seronegative.

This clone was counted a single time. The J gene is TRBJ2-1, the V gene TRBV7-2; the match to TRBD2 covers 9 bases. The V gene end was trimmed by 2 bases and the J gene end by 3 bases; junction bases not matched to a gene: 5. The CDR3 runs 16 residues. Germline V gene data show CDR1 as SGHTA and CDR2 as FQGNSA. DNA of the CDR3: TGTGCCAGCAGCTTAACGGCGGGGGGGCTCTACAATGAGCAGTTCTTC. This gives the protein CASSLTAGGLYNEQFF.

The J gene is TRBJ1-1, the V gene TRBV5-1, with no clear D. CDR1 and CDR2 from the germline V gene are SGHRS and YFSETQ. CDR3 size: 13 residues. V was trimmed by 5 bases and J by 0 bases, leaving 8 bases between them. The CDR3 nucleotides are TGCGCCAGCAGGTCGGTGATGAACACTGAAGCTTTCTTT. This codes for CASRSVMNTEAFF.

The J gene is TRBJ2-5, the V gene TRBV2, with D possibly being TRBD1 (6 bases). The V and J ends lost 7 bases and 0 bases respectively, with 9 bases between them. The CDR3 sequence is 13 residues long. Germline CDR1 is SNHLY and CDR2 is FYNNEI. The CDR3: CASNRDNQETQYF. The CDR3 DNA reads as TGTGCCAGCAACCGGGACAACCAAGAGACCCAGTACTTC.